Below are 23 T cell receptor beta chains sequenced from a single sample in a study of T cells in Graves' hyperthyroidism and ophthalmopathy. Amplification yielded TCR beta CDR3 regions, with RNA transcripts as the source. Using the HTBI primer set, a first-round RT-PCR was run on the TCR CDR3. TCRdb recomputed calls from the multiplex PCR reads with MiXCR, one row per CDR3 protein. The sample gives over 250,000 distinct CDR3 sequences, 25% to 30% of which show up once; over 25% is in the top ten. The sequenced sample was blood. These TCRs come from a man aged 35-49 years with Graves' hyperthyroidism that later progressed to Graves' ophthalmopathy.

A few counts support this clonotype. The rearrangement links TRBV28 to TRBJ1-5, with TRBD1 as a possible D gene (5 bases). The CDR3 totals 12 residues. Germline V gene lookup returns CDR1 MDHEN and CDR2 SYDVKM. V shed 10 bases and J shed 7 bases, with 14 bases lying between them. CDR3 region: CATQGAGQPQHF. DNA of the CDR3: TGTGCCACCCAGGGTGCGGGGCAGCCCCAGCATTTT.

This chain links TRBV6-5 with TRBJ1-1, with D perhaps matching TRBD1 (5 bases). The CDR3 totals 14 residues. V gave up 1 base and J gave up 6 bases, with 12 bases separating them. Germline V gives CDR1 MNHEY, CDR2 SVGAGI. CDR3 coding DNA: TGTGCCAGCAGTTACTTCGGGGGTAGGGCTGAAGCTTTCTTT. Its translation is CASSYFGGRAEAFF.

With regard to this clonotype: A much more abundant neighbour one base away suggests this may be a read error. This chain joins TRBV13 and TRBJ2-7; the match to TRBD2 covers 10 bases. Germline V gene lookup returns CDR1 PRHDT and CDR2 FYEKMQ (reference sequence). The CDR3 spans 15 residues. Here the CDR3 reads CVSSFLSGRGYEQYF. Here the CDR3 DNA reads TGTGTCAGCAGCTTTTTGAGCGGGAGGGGTTACGAGCAGTACTTC.

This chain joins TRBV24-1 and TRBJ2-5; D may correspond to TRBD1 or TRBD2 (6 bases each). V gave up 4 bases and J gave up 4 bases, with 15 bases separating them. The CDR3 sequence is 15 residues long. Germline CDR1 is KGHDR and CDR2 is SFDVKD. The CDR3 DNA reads TGTGCCACCAGTGACCCGTTCGGGGGCTCAGAGACCCAGTACTTC. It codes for CATSDPFGGSETQYF.

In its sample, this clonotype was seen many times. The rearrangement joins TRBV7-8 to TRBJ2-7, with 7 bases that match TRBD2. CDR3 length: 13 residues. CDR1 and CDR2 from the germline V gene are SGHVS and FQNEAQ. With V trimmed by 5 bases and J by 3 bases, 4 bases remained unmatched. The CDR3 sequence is CASSRGLVYEQYF. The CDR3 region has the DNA TGTGCCAGCAGCCGTGGACTAGTCTACGAGCAGTACTTC. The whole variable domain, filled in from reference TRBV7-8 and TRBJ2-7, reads GAGVSQSPRYKVAKRGQDVALRCDPISGHVSLFWYQQALGQGPEFLTYFQNEAQLDKSGLPSDRFFAERPEGSVSTLKIQRTQQEDSAVYLCASSRGLVYEQYFGPGTRLTVT.

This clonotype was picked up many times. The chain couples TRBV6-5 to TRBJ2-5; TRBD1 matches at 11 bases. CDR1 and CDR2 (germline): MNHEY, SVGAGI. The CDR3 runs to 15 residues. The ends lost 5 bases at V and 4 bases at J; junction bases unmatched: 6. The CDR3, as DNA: TGTGCCAGCAGTCGGGACAGGGGGTTAGGAGAGACCCAGTACTTC. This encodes CASSRDRGLGETQYF.

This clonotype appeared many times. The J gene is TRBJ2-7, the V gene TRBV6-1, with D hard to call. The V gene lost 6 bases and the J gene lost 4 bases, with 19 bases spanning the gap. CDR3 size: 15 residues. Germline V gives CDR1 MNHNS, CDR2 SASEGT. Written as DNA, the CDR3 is TGTGCCAGCAGCTCACCCACCGCGCTCGGGTACGAGCAGTACTTC. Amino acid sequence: CASSSPTALGYEQYF.

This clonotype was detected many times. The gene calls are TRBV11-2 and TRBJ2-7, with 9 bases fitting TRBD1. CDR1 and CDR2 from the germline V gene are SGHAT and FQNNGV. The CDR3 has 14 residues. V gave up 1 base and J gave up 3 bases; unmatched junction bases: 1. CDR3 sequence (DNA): TGTGCCAGCAGCTTAGTGGGACAGGGCTACGAGCAGTACTTC. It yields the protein CASSLVGQGYEQYF.

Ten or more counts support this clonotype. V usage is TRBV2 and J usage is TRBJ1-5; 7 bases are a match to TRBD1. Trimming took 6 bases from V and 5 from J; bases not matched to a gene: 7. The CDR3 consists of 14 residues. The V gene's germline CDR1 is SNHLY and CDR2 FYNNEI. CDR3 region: CASSQQGLDQPQHF. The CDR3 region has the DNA TGTGCCAGCAGCCAACAGGGGTTGGATCAGCCCCAGCATTTT.

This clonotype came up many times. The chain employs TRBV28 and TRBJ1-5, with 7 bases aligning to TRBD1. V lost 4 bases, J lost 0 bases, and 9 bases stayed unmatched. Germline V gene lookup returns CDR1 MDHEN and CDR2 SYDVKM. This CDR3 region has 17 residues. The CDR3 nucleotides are TGTGCCAGCAGTTCCCTGATGACAGGGTATAGCAATCAGCCCCAGCATTTT. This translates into CASSSLMTGYSNQPQHF. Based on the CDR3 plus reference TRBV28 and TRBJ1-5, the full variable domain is DVKVTQSSRYLVKRTGEKVFLECVQDMDHENMFWYRQDPGLGLRLIYFSYDVKMKEKGDIPEGYSVSREKKERFSLILESASTNQTSMYLCASSSLMTGYSNQPQHFGDGTRLSIL.

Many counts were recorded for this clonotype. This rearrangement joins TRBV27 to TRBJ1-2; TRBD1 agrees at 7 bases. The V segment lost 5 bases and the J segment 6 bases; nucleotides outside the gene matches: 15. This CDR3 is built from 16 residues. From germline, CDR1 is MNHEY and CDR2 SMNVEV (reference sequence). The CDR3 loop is CASSTYLQGSEDGYTF. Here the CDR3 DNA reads TGTGCCAGCAGTACCTACCTACAGGGGTCGGAGGATGGCTACACCTTC.

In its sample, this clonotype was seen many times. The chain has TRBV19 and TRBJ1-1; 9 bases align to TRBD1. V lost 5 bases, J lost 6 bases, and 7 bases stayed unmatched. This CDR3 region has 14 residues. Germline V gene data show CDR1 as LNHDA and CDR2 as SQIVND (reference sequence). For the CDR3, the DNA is TGTGCCAGTAGTTTAACAGGGGGCCTCTCTGAAGCTTTCTTT. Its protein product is CASSLTGGLSEAFF.

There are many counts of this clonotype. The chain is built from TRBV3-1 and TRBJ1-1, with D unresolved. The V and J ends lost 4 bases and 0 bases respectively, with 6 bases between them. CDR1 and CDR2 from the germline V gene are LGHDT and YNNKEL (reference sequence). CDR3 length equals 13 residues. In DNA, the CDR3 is TGTGCCAGCAGCCGCACCATGAACACTGAAGCTTTCTTT. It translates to CASSRTMNTEAFF.

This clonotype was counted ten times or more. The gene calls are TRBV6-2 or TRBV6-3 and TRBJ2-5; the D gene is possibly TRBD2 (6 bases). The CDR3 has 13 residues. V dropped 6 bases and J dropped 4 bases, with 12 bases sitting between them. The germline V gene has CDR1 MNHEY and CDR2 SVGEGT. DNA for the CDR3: TGTGCCAGCAGCGAGACTAGAGGAGAGACCCAGTACTTC. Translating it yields CASSETRGETQYF.

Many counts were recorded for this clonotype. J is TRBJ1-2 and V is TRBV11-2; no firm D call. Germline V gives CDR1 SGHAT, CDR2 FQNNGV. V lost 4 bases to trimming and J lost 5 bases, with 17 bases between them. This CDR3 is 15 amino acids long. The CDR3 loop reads CASSSQADAVYGYTF. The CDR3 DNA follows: TGTGCCAGCAGCTCCCAAGCGGACGCGGTATATGGCTACACCTTC.

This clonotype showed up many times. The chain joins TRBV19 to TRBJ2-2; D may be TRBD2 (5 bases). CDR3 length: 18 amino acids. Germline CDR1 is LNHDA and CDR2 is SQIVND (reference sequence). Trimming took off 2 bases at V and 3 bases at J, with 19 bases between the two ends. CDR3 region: CASSIIREGGDHTGELFF. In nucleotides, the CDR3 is TGTGCCAGTAGTATAATCCGAGAGGGTGGAGACCACACCGGGGAGCTGTTTTTT.

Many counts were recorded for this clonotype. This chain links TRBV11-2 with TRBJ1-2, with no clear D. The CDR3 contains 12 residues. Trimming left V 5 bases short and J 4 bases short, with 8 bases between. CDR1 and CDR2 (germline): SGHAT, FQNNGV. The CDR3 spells CASSQITYGYTF. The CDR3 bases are TGTGCCAGCAGCCAAATTACCTATGGCTACACCTTC.

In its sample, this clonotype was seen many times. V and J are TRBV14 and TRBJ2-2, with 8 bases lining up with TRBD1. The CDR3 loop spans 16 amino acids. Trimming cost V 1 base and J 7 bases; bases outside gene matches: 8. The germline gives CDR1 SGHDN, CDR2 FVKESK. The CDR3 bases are TGTGCCAGCAGCCAAGCGTTCGCAGGGGGCTTCGGGGAGCTGTTTTTT. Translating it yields CASSQAFAGGFGELFF.

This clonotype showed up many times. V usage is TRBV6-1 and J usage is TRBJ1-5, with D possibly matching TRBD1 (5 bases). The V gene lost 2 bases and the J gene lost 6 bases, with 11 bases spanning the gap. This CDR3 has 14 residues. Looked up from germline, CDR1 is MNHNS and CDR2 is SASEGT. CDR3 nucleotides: TGTGCCAGCAGTGAATGGGCAGGGAGTCAGCCCCAGCATTTT. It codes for CASSEWAGSQPQHF.

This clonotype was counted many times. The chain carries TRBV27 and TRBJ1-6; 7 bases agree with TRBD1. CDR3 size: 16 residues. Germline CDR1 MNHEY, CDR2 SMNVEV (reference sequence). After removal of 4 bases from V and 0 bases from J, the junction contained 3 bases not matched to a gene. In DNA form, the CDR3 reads TGTGCCAGCAGTTACAGGGGCCCCTCCTATAATTCACCCCTCCACTTT. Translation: CASSYRGPSYNSPLHF.

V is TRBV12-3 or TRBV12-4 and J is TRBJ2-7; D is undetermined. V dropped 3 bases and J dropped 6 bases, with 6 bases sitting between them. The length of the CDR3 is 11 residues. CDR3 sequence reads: CASSLSLEQYF. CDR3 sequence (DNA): TGTGCCAGCAGTTTGTCCCTCGAGCAGTACTTC.

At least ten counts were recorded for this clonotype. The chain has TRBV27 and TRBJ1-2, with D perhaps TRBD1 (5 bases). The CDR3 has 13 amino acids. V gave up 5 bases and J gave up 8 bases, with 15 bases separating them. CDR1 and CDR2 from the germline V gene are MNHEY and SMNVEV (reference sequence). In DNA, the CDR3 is TGTGCCAGCAGTCCGACCAGGGAGGGCGGCTACACCTTC. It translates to CASSPTREGGYTF.

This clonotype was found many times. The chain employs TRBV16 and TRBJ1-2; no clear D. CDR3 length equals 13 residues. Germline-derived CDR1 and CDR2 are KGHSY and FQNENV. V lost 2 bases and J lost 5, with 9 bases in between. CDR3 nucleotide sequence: TGTGCCAGCAGCCAAGGACCGGAATATGGCTACACCTTC. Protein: CASSQGPEYGYTF.